This T cell receptor beta chain was found in a study of vaccination effects on CD4 cells after COVID-19. The ViraFEST assay expanded antigen-specific CD4+ T cells with viral peptide pools before sequencing. Isolating CD4+ T cells followed approximately 10 days of culture. None of these healthy vaccinees had been infected with SARS-CoV-2 before vaccination. PBMC were cultured at fewer than 2.5 million per well with approximately 10 IU/ml IL-2 and about 9.2 ug/ml peptides. Losses at the gene ends were 3 bases for V and 3 bases for J; bases not matched to a gene: 3. The CDR3 is 15 amino acids. CDR1 and CDR2 from the germline V gene are KGHSH and LQKENI. With regard to this clone: Its antigen is currently unknown.

Sequenced by immunoSEQ multiplex PCR; TCRdb stores in-frame clones only, minus some. The table lists about 73,000 clones, roughly 79% of them singletons, with around 3% in the top ten. The sample was CD4+ T cells from PBMCs cultured with HCoV-NL63 spike peptides, taken before COVID-19 vaccination. V is TRBV18 and J is TRBJ1-5, with 9 bases matching TRBD1. The TCR comes from a human donor who received a COVID-19 vaccine. This CDR3 is CASSPWTGDNQPQHF. DNA of the CDR3: TGTGCCAGCTCACCGTGGACAGGGGACAATCAGCCCCAGCATTTT.